These 12 T cell receptor beta chains came from one sample sequenced in a study of blood T cell repertoires in COVID-19. Sequencing was performed with immunoSEQ multiplex PCR; in TCRdb, only in-frame clones are kept and a portion is missing. Among fewer than 200,000 clones listed, 82% were seen once. Sequencing was carried out using PBMCs or T cells enriched from blood (not recorded which). Receptor source: a woman between 55 and 75 years old with acute COVID-19.

The chain links TRBV11-2 to TRBJ2-5; D not resolved. The CDR3 contains 15 residues. Germline V gene sequence: CDR1 SGHAT, CDR2 FQNNGV. V shed 5 bases and J shed 2 bases, with 15 bases lying between them. The CDR3 DNA is TGTGCCAGCAGCATTAGCTACAACTATCAAGAGACCCAGTACTTC. Its protein product is CASSISYNYQETQYF.

The chain links TRBV30 to TRBJ1-6; D call uncertain. Germline CDR1 GTSNPN, CDR2 SVGIG (reference sequence). This CDR3 region has 15 residues. V shed 0 bases and J shed 0 bases, with 6 bases lying between them. CDR3 nucleotides: TGTGCCTGGAGTGTGGGGAGCTCCTATAATTCACCCCTCCACTTT. Protein sequence: CAWSVGSSYNSPLHF.

The genes are TRBV7-2 and TRBJ2-2; no firm D call. The germline gives CDR1 SGHTA, CDR2 FQGNSA. Trimming removed 5 bases at V and 3 bases at J, with 4 bases between. This CDR3 region has 12 residues. In nucleotides, the CDR3 is TGTGCCAGCAGCCATTACACCGGGGAGCTGTTTTTT. This gives the protein CASSHYTGELFF.

The CDR3 protein is CASSLGTGRSRATIYF. The CDR3 DNA reads TGTGCCAGCAGCCTAGGGACAGGGCGCTCCCGGGCCACCATATATTTT. The rearrangement links TRBV7-6 to TRBJ1-3, with 9 positions matching TRBD1. This CDR3 is 16 amino acids long. Germline V lookup: CDR1 SGHVS, CDR2 FNYEAQ. J was trimmed by 9 bases and V by 5 bases; bases with no gene match: 14.

The chain recombines TRBV7-6 with TRBJ2-5; D remains ambiguous. V lost 1 base to trimming and J lost 3 bases, with 18 bases between them. The CDR3 runs to 17 residues. CDR1 and CDR2 (germline): SGHVS, FNYEAQ. In nucleotides, the CDR3 is TGTGCCAGCAGCTTAGATAGCAGCATGCTACTCAAAGAGACCCAGTACTTC. Translation gives CASSLDSSMLLKETQYF.

The chain has TRBV9 and TRBJ2-1; 7 positions match TRBD2. Germline trimming cut 4 bases from V and 4 bases from J; bases unmatched to any gene: 8. Germline V gene lookup returns CDR1 SGDLS and CDR2 YYNGEE. This CDR3 region has 15 residues. This CDR3 is CASSPLGGGYNEQFF. The CDR3 DNA reads TGTGCCAGCAGCCCTCTTGGCGGGGGTTACAATGAGCAGTTCTTC.

CDR3 DNA: TGTGCCAGCAGCCTCAGAAGGGAGTCAGGGGAGCTGTTTTTT. This gives the protein CASSLRRESGELFF. This sequence joins TRBV7-2 and TRBJ2-2; a possible D gene is TRBD2 (5 bases). The germline gives CDR1 SGHTA, CDR2 FQGNSA. The CDR3 is made up of 14 amino acids. V lost 5 bases and J lost 8, with 15 bases in between.

This sequence joins TRBV6-2 or TRBV6-3 and TRBJ2-3; TRBD2 matches at 11 bases. This CDR3 has 19 amino acids. Trimming at V came to 0 bases and at J to 3 bases, leaving 11 bases not matched to a gene. CDR1 is MNHEY and CDR2 is SVGEGT in the germline V gene. This CDR3 reads CASSYSLAGGRIPTDTQYF. As DNA, the CDR3 is TGTGCCAGCAGTTACTCCCTAGCGGGGGGCCGTATCCCGACAGATACGCAGTATTTT.

V gene TRBV5-1 combines with J gene TRBJ2-3, with D possibly being TRBD2 (5 bases). The CDR3 extends over 16 amino acids. Germline V gives CDR1 SGHRS, CDR2 YFSETQ. Trimming took 3 bases from V and 1 from J, leaving 15 bases between them. CDR3 nucleotide sequence: TGCGCCAGCAGCTCTCCTGAGGGATCTCGCACAGATACGCAGTATTTT. This codes for CASSSPEGSRTDTQYF.

V usage is TRBV7-2 and J usage is TRBJ1-2; weak D call: TRBD1 (6 bases). The germline V and J ends were trimmed by 4 bases and 4 bases, with 13 bases remaining between them. The CDR3 length is 14 residues. Per germline, CDR1 SGHTA and CDR2 FQGNSA. The CDR3 spells CASSSYRVLYGYTF. The CDR3 bases are TGTGCCAGCAGCTCGTACAGGGTTCTCTATGGCTACACCTTC.

The chain joins TRBV15 to TRBJ1-2; the match to TRBD1 covers 8 bases. This CDR3 is built from 13 residues. Per germline, CDR1 LNHNV and CDR2 YYDKDF (reference sequence). Trimming removed 6 bases from V and 5 bases from J; junction bases left unmatched: 5. CDR3 amino acids: CATSTGQGYGYTF. The CDR3 DNA reads TGTGCCACCAGTACAGGACAGGGTTATGGCTACACCTTC.

V is TRBV3-1 (or the pseudogene TRBV3-2) and J is TRBJ1-2, with a possible D match to TRBD1 (6 bases). Between the trimmed V and J ends, which lost 2 bases and 4 bases, there was a span of 20 bases. CDR1 and CDR2 from the germline V gene are LGHDT and YNNKEL (reference sequence). This CDR3 is built from 17 residues. CDR3 in amino acids: CASSQIGGGGAGYGYTF. CDR3 in DNA: TGTGCCAGCAGCCAAATTGGGGGCGGGGGCGCGGGCTATGGCTACACCTTC.